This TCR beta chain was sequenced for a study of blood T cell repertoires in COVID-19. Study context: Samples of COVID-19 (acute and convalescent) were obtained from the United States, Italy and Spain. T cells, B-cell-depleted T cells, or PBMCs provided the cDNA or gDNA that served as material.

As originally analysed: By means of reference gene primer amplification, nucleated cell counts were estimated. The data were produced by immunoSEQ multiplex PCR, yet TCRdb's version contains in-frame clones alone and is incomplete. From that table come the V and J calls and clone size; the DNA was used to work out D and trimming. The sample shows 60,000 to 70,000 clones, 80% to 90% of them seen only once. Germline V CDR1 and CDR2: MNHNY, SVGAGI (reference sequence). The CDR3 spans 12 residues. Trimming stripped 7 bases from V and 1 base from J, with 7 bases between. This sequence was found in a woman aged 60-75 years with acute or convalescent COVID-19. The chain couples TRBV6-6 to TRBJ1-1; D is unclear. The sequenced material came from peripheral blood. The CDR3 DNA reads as TGTGCCAGCACCAAACAGAACACTGAAGCTTTCTTT. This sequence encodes CASTKQNTEAFF.